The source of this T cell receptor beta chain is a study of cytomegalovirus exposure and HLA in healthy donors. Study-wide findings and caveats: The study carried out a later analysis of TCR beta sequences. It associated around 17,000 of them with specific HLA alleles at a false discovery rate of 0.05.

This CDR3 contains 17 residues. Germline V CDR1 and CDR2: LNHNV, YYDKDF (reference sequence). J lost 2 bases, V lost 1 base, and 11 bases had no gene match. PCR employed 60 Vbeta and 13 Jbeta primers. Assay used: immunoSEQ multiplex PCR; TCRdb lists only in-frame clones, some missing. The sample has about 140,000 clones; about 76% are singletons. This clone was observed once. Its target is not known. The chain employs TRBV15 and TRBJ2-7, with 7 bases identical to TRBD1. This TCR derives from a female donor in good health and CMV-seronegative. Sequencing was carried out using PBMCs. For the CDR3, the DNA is TGTGCCACCAGCAGAGGGGTCCCGGGACAGAGTACCTACGAGCAGTACTTC. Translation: CATSRGVPGQSTYEQYF.